This section outlines one TCR beta chain sequence together with its context. Trimming cost V 0 bases and J 7 bases; bases outside gene matches: 8. The germline CDR1 and CDR2 sequences are SGHVS and FQNEAQ. The CDR3 length is 16 residues. The protocol was immunoSEQ multiplex PCR, while the TCRdb copy is restricted to in-frame clones and leaves out a portion. The sample records under 200,000 clones, approximately 80% being singletons. The entry originates in a study of cytotoxic CD8 clonotypes in ibrutinib-treated CLL. The rearrangement joins TRBV7-8 to TRBJ2-1; TRBD2 matches 8 bases. Source: PBMCs, taken after 24 months of ibrutinib treatment. The TCR comes from a human donor with chronic lymphocytic leukemia. The CDR3 loop reads CASSLAGLAVWNEQFF. The CDR3 nucleotides are TGTGCCAGCAGCTTAGCTGGACTAGCAGTGTGGAATGAGCAGTTCTTC.